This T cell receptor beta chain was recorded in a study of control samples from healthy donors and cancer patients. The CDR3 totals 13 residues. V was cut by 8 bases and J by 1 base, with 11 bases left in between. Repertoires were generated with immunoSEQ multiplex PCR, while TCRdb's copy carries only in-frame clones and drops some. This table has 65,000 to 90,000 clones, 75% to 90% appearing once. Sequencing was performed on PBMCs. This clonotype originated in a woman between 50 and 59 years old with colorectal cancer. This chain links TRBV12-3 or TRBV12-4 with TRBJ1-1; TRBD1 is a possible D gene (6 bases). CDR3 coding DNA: TGTGCCAGCGGGAAGACAGGGAACACTGAAGCTTTCTTT. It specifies CASGKTGNTEAFF.